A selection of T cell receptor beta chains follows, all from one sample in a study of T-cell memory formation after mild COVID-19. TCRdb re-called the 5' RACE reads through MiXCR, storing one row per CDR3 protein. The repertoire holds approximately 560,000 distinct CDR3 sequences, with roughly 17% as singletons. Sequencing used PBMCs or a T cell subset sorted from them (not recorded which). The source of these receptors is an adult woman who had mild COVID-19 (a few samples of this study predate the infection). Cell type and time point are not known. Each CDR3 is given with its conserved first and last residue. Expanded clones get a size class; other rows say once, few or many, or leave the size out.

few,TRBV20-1,CSAREWASNQPQHF
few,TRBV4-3,CASSTGTSGIYNEQFF
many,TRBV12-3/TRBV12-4,CASSLRQGNTGELFF
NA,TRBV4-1,CASSRIAQRADTQYF
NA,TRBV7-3,CASSFRDGYYNEQFF
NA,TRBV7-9,CASSLLGHVEQYF
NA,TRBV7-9,CASSLSVWERSSYNEQFF
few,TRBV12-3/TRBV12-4,CASKGLWAGDEQYF
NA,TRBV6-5,CASSYSTGTGGYEQYF
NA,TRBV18,CASSPQEGAAHQPQHF
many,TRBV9,CASSGGGQETQYF
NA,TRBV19,CASSTALDLAVADTQYF
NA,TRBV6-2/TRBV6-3,CASSYQGAYGYTF
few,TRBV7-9,CASRPTGPSSHEQYF
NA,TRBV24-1,CATSDLTQGEQFF
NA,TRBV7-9,CASSSPDGFYGYTF
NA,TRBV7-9,CASSYQGRGKYNEQFF
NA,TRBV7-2,CASSLARKLFF
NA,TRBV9,CASSVEIGAGSDTEAFF
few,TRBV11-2,CASSSIRDRGSGSYTF
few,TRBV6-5,CASKSIDRVSEQYF
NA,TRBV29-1,CSVRTETVGNEQFF
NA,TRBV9,CASSVGLAPPEQFF
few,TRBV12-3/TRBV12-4,CASSLGPLAGAEQFF
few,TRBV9,CASSAWDRPDTQYF
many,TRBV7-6,CASSLATLTYEQYF
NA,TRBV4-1,CASSQEAGEPYEQYF
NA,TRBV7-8,CASSLARTLQPQHF
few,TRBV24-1,CATSDVAGISTDTQYF
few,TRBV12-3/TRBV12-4,CASSFRGGEYSNQPQHF
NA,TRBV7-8,CASSLGPGQIKETQYF
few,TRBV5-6,CASSFRRYTGRARDTQYF
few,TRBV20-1,CSARDPGRRNSPLHF
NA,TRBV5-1,CASSRRRGQDYEQYF
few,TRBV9,CASSVASRTGGSGYTF
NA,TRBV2,CASSEWGHETQYF
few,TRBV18,CASSPPSGWDQPQHF
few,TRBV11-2,CASRVAGEETQYF
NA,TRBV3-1,CASSQRRDRMDEKLFF
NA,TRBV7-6,CASSLVSGAGANVLTF
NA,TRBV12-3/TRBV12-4,CASSRDVGGIETQYF